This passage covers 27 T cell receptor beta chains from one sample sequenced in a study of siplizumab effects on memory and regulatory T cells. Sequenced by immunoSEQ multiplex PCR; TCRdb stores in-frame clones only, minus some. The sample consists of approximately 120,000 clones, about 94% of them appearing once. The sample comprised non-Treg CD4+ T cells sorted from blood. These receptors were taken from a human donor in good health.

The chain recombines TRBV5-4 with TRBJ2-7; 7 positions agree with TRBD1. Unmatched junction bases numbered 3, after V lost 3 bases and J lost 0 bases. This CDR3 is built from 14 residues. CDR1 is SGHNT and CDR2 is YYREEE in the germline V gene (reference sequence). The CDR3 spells CASSSRGSSYEQYF. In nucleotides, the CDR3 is TGTGCCAGCAGCTCCAGGGGGAGCTCCTACGAGCAGTACTTC.

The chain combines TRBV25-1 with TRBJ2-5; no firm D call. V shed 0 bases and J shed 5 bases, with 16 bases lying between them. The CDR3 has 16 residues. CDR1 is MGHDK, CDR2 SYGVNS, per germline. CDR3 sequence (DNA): TGTGCCAGCAGTGAATATAAGGGAAGCAGGTTGGAGACCCAGTACTTC. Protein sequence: CASSEYKGSRLETQYF.

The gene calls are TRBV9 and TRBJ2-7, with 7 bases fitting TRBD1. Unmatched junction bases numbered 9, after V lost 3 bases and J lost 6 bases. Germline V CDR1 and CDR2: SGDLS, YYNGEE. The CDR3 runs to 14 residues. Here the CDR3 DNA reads TGTGCCAGCAGCGCCCCGGGACAGAGCACCGAGCAGTACTTC. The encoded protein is CASSAPGQSTEQYF. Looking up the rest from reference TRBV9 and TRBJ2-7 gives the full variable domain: DSGVTQTPKHLITATGQRVTLRCSPRSGDLSVYWYQQSLDQGLQFLIQYYNGEERAKGNILERFSAQQFPDLHSELNLSSLELGDSALYFCASSAPGQSTEQYFGPGTRLTVT.

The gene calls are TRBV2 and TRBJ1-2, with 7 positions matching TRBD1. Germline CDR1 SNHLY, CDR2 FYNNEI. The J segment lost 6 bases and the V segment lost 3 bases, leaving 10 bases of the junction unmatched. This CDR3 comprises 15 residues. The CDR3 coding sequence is TGTGCCAGCAGTGAGTCCCAGGGGGAGTTTAATGGCTACACCTTC. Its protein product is CASSESQGEFNGYTF.

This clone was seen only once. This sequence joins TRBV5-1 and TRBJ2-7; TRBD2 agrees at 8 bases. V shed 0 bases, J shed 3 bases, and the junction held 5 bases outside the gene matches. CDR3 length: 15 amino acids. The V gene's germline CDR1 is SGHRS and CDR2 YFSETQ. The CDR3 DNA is TGCGCCAGCAGCTTGGAGGTACTAGCGGTCTACGAGCAGTACTTC. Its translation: CASSLEVLAVYEQYF.

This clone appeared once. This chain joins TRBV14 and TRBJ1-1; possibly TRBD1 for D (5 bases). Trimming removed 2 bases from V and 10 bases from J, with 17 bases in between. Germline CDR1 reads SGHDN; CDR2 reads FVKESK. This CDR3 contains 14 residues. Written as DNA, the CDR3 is TGTGCCAGCAGCCAAATCGTGGAAGGGGACGGAGCTTTCTTT. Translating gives CASSQIVEGDGAFF. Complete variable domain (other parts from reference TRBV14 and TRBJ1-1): EAGVTQFPSHSVIEKGQTVTLRCDPISGHDNLYWYRRVMGKEIKFLLHFVKESKQDESGMPNNRFLAERTGGTYSTLKVQPAELEDSGVYFCASSQIVEGDGAFFGQGTRLTVV.

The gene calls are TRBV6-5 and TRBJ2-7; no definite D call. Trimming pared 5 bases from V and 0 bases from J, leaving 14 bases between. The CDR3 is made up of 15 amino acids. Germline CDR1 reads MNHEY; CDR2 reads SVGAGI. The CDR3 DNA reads TGTGCCAGCAGTCCCCCCGGACGCAGCTCCTACGAGCAGTACTTC. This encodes CASSPPGRSSYEQYF.

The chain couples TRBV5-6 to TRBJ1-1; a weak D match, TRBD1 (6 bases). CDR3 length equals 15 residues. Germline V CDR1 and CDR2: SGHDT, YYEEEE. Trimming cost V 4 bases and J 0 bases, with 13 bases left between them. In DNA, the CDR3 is TGTGCCAGCAGCCCAACGGACAGATTGAACACTGAAGCTTTCTTT. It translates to CASSPTDRLNTEAFF.

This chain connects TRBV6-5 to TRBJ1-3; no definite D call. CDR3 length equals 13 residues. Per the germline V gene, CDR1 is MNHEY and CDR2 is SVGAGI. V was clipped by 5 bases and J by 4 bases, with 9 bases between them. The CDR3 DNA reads TGTGCCAGCAGTGAACTAGGAGGAAACACCATATATTTT. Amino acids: CASSELGGNTIYF.

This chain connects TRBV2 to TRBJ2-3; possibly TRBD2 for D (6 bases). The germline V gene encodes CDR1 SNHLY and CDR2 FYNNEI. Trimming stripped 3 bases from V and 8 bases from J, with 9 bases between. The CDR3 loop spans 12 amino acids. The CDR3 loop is CASSDNGSTQYF. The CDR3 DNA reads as TGTGCCAGCAGTGACAACGGGAGTACGCAGTATTTT.

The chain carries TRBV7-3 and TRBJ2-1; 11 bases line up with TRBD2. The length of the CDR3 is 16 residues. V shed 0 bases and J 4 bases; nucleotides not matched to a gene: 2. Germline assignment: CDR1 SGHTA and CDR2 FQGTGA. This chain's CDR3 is CASSLTGTSGYNEQFF. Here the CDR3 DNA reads TGTGCCAGCAGCTTAACCGGGACTAGCGGTTACAATGAGCAGTTCTTC.

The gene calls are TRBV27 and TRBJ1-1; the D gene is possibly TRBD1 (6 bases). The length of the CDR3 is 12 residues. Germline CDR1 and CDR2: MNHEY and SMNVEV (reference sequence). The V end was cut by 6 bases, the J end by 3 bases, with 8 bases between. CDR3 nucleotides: TGTGCCAGCAGGGACAGCTACACTGAAGCTTTCTTT. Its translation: CASRDSYTEAFF.

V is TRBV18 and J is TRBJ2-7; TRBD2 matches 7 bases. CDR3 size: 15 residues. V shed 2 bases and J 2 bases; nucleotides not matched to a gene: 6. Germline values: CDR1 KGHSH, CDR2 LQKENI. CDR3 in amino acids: CASSPGGGSAYEQYF. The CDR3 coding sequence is TGTGCCAGCTCACCAGGCGGGGGAAGCGCCTACGAGCAGTACTTC.

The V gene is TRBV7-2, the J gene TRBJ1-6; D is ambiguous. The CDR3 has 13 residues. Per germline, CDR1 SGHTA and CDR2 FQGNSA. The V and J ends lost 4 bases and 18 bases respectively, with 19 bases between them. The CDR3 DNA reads TGTGCCAGCAGCTCTCCCCCTGAAGGGTCTCCCCACTTT. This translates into CASSSPPEGSPHF.

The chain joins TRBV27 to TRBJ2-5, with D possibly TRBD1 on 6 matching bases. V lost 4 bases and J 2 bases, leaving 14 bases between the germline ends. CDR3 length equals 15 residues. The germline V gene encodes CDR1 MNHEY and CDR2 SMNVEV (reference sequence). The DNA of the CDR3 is TGTGCCAGCAGTTCATTTCGACAGGCGCAAGAGACCCAGTACTTC. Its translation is CASSSFRQAQETQYF.

CDR3 sequence (DNA): TGCGCCAGCACCCCAACTTCACAGGGGGCTGGTGGCTACACCTTC. Translation gives CASTPTSQGAGGYTF. The rearrangement uses TRBV5-1 and TRBJ1-2, with TRBD1 matching 9 bases. From germline, CDR1 is SGHRS and CDR2 YFSETQ. The CDR3 covers 15 residues. Trimming at V came to 6 bases and at J to 7 bases, leaving 13 bases not matched to a gene.

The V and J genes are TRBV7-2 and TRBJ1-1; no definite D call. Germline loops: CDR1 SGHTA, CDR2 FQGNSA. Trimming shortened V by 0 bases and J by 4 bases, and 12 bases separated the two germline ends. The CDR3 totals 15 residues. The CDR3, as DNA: TGTGCCAGCAGCTTAGCCCCCGGAATTGGCACTGAAGCTTTCTTT. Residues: CASSLAPGIGTEAFF.

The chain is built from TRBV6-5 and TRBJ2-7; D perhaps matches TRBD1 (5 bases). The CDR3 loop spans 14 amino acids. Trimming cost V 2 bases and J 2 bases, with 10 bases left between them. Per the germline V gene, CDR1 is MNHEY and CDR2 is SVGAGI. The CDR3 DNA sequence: TGTGCCAGCAGTTACGGGCTCAGGGCCTACGAGCAGTACTTC. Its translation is CASSYGLRAYEQYF.

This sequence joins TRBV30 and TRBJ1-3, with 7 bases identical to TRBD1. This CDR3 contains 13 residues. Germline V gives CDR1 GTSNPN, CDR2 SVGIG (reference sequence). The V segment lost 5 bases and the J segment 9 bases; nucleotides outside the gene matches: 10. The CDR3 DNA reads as TGTGCCTGGGAACAGACAGGGCGGCTCACCATATATTTT. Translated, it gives CAWEQTGRLTIYF.

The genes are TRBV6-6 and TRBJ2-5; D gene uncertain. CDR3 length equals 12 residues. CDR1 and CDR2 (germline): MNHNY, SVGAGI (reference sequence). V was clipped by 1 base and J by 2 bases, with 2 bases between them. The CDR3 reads CASSYFQETQYF. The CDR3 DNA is TGTGCCAGCAGTTACTTTCAAGAGACCCAGTACTTC.

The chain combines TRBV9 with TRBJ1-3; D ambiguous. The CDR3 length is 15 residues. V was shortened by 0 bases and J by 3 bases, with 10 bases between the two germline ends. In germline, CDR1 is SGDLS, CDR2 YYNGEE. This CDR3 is CASSVEGFGGNTIYF. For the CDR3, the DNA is TGTGCCAGCAGCGTAGAGGGATTCGGTGGAAACACCATATATTTT. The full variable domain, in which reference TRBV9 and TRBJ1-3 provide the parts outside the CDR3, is DSGVTQTPKHLITATGQRVTLRCSPRSGDLSVYWYQQSLDQGLQFLIQYYNGEERAKGNILERFSAQQFPDLHSELNLSSLELGDSALYFCASSVEGFGGNTIYFGEGSWLTVV.

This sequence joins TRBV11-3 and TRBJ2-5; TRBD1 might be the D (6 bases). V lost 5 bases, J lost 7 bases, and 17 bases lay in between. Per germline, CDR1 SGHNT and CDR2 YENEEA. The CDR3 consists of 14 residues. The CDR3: CASSLMTGQGTQYF. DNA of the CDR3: TGTGCCAGCAGCCTAATGACAGGCCAGGGGACCCAGTACTTC.

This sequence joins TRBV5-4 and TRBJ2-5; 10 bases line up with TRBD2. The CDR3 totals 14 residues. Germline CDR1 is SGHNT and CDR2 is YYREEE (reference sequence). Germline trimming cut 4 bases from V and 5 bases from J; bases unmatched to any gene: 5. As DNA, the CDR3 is TGTGCCAGCAGCGGAGCGGGGGGGTGGGAGACCCAGTACTTC. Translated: CASSGAGGWETQYF.

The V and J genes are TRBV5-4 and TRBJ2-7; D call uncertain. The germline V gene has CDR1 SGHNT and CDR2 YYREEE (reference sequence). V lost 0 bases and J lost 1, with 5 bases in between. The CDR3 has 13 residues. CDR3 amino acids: CASSLVSSYEQYF. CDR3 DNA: TGTGCCAGCAGCTTGGTCAGTTCCTACGAGCAGTACTTC.

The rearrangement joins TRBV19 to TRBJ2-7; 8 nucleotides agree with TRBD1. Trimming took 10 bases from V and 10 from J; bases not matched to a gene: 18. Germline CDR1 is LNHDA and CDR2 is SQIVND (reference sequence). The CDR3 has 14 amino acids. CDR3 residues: CATSPGQGVLGQYF. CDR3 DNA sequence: TGTGCCACCTCCCCCGGACAGGGAGTACTCGGACAGTACTTC.

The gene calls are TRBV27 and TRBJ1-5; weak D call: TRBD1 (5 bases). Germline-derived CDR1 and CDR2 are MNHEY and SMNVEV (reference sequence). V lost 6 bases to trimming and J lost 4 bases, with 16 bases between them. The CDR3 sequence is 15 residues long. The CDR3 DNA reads TGTGCCAGCAGCCTGACAGATGGAGGGAATCAGCCCCAGCATTTT. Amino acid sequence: CASSLTDGGNQPQHF.

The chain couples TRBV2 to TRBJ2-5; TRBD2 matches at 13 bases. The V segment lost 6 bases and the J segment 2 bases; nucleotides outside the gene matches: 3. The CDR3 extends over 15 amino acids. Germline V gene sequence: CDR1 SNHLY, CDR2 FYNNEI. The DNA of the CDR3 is TGTGCCAGCAGGTCGACTAGCGGGGGGCAAGAGACCCAGTACTTC. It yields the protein CASRSTSGGQETQYF.